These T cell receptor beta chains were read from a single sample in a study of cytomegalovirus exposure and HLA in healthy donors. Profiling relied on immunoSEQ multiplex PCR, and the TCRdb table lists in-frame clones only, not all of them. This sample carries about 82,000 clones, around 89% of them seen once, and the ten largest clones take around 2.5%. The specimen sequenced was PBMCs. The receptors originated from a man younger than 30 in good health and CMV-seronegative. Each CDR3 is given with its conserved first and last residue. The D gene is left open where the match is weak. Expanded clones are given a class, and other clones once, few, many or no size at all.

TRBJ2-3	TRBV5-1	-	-	TGCGCCAGCAGCTTGGGCAGAGGGGGAGTCTCCACAGATACGCAGTATTTT	CASSLGRGGVSTDTQYF
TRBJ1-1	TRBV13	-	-	TGTGCCAGCAATGGGGGCCAGGGCACTGAAGCTTTCTTT	CASNGGQGTEAFF
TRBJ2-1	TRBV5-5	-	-	TGTGCCAGCAGTACCGGAGAGCAGGGTTACAATGAGCAGTTCTTC	CASSTGEQGYNEQFF
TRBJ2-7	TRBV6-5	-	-	TGTGCCAGCAGTAAACAGGGTCGCGAGCAGTACTTC	CASSKQGREQYF
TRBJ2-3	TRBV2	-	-	TGTGCCAGCATAGAACCGGGCAGGAGGACAGATACGCAGTATTTT	CASIEPGRRTDTQYF
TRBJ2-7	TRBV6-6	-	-	TGTGCCAGCAGTTACTCCTTCGCGACGGGGGAATACGAGCAGTACTTC	CASSYSFATGEYEQYF
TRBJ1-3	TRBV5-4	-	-	TGTGCCAGCAGCTTGGCCGGGGGGGACCTTGGAAACACCATATATTTT	CASSLAGGDLGNTIYF
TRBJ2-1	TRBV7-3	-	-	TGTGCCAGCAGCCTCTGGGGAGACAATGAGCAGTTCTTC	CASSLWGDNEQFF
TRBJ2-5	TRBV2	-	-	TGTGCCAGCAGCCTCTCTTTCGACGGGGGATCCCAAGAGACCCAGTACTTC	CASSLSFDGGSQETQYF
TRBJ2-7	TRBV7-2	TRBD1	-	TGTGCCAGCAGCTGGGACAGGGGCTCCTACGAGCAGTACTTC	CASSWDRGSYEQYF
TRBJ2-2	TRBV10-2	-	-	TGCGCCAGCAGTGAGGCGGGCACCGGGGAGCTGTTTTTT	CASSEAGTGELFF
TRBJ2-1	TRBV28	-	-	TGTGCCAGCAGTTTATTGGAGCGGGACACCAATGAGCAGTTCTTC	CASSLLERDTNEQFF
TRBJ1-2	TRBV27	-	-	TGTGCCAGCAGTTTTGGCAGGGGTGATGGCTACACCTTC	CASSFGRGDGYTF
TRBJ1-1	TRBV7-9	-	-	TGTGCCAGCAGCTTGGCGGGTACGAACACTGAAGCTTTCTTT	CASSLAGTNTEAFF
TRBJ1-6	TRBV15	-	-	TGTGCCACCAGCAGAGCACGGGGGAATCTAGATTCACCCCTCCACTTT	CATSRARGNLDSPLHF
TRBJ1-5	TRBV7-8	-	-	TGTGCCAGCAGCCCCAGGGACACCAGGTATCAGCCCCAGCATTTT	CASSPRDTRYQPQHF
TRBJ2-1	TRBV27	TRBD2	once	TGTGCCAGCAGTTACTCCGGGACTAGCGCCCAGCAGTTCTTC	CASSYSGTSAQQFF